The 8 T cell receptor beta chains presented below share a single source sample, sequenced in a study of T cell responses to AZD1222 COVID-19 vaccine. The assay was immunoSEQ multiplex PCR, and TCRdb's table has in-frame clones only and misses some. Altogether some 170,000 clones are present, approximately 91% being singletons, with the ten largest covering 1.6%. The source material was peripheral blood, sampled on day 0 of AZD1222 vaccination. The receptor set was obtained from an adult in good health.

The rearrangement joins TRBV30 to TRBJ1-4, with D unresolved. The germline CDR1 and CDR2 sequences are GTSNPN and SVGIG (reference sequence). The CDR3 has 15 amino acids. Trimming cost V 5 bases and J 5 bases, with 18 bases left between them. CDR3 in DNA: TGTGCCTGGTCTGGGCACGGGGTGGGCAATGAAAAACTGTTTTTT. Its protein is CAWSGHGVGNEKLFF.

This chain uses TRBV28 with TRBJ1-5, with 8 bases lining up with TRBD1. The germline V gene encodes CDR1 MDHEN and CDR2 SYDVKM. This CDR3 region has 15 residues. J lost 2 bases, V lost 6 bases, and 6 bases had no gene match. The CDR3 is CASSAGGGGNQPQHF. Here the CDR3 DNA reads TGTGCCAGCAGCGCAGGGGGCGGAGGCAATCAGCCCCAGCATTTT.

J is TRBJ2-1 and V is TRBV3-1 (or the pseudogene TRBV3-2); TRBD2 is a possible D gene (6 bases). The V end was cut by 1 base, the J end by 5 bases, with 15 bases between. The CDR3 sequence is 16 residues long. Germline-derived CDR1 and CDR2 are LGHDT and YNNKEL (reference sequence). The CDR3 DNA follows: TGTGCCAGCAGCCAAGGCCTAGCGACGGGAGACAATGAGCAGTTCTTC. Its translation: CASSQGLATGDNEQFF.

The V call is TRBV18, the J call TRBJ2-4; TRBD1 matches 9 bases. Germline V CDR1 and CDR2: KGHSH, LQKENI. The CDR3 contains 14 residues. Trimming took 5 bases from V and 6 from J; bases not matched to a gene: 5. CDR3 nucleotides: TGTGCCAGCTCATCGGACAGGGGCCTAAACATTCAGTACTTC. Translated: CASSSDRGLNIQYF.

The chain joins TRBV19 to TRBJ1-1; D is uncertain. The CDR3 runs to 14 residues. Germline V CDR1 and CDR2: LNHDA, SQIVND (reference sequence). V shed 5 bases and J shed 1 base, with 11 bases lying between them. The CDR3 reads CASSGPGSNTEAFF. CDR3 nucleotides: TGTGCCAGTAGTGGTCCCGGCTCGAACACTGAAGCTTTCTTT.

The V call is TRBV19, the J call TRBJ2-1, with TRBD2 matching 11 bases. CDR3 length: 15 amino acids. The junction had 6 bases not matched to a gene; V was cut back by 3 bases and J by 8 bases. Per the germline V gene, CDR1 is LNHDA and CDR2 is SQIVND (reference sequence). The CDR3 coding sequence is TGTGCCAGTAGTATGGGAACTAGCGGGAGTGATGAGCAGTTCTTC. Translated: CASSMGTSGSDEQFF.

This rearrangement joins TRBV3-1 (or the pseudogene TRBV3-2) to TRBJ1-2, with 8 nucleotides matching TRBD1. CDR1 and CDR2 from the germline V gene are LGHDT and YNNKEL (reference sequence). The CDR3 runs 15 residues. V shed 0 bases, J shed 7 bases, and the junction held 7 bases outside the gene matches. The CDR3 DNA reads as TGTGCCAGCAGCCAAGAGGCCAGGGGGCTCTCTGGCTACACCTTC. It codes for CASSQEARGLSGYTF.

The chain links TRBV28 to TRBJ1-2; 8 bases map to TRBD1. The germline gives CDR1 MDHEN, CDR2 SYDVKM. Trimming removed 6 bases from V and 8 bases from J; junction bases left unmatched: 14. This CDR3 is built from 15 residues. The CDR3 sequence: CASRWDRSQLGGYTF. The DNA for the CDR3 is TGTGCCAGCAGGTGGGACAGGTCCCAACTCGGCGGCTACACCTTC.